The 17 T cell receptor beta chains below were found in one sample sequenced in a study of T cells in Graves' hyperthyroidism and ophthalmopathy. Amplification yielded TCR beta CDR3 regions, with RNA transcripts as the source. In the first-round RT-PCR of the TCR CDR3, the HTBI primer set was used. TCRdb re-called the multiplex PCR reads through MiXCR, storing one row per CDR3 protein. The sample lists 490,000 or so distinct CDR3 sequences, under 25% occurring once. The sample was blood. These receptors all come from a woman aged 70 to 79 with Graves' ophthalmopathy.

The chain combines TRBV4-2 with TRBJ1-4; D is undetermined. Germline CDR1 is LGHNA and CDR2 is YNFKEQ. The CDR3 spans 15 residues. Trimming pared 4 bases from V and 8 bases from J, leaving 17 bases between. The CDR3 loop is CASSLLDRVGEKLFF. As DNA, the CDR3 is TGTGCCAGCAGCCTACTGGATAGGGTGGGCGAAAAACTGTTTTTT.

This clonotype has only one observation. The J gene is TRBJ1-4, the V gene TRBV6-9; D is perhaps TRBD1 (5 bases). Trimming left V 7 bases short and J 8 bases short, with 20 bases between. CDR1 is MNHGY and CDR2 is SVAAGI in the germline V gene. This CDR3 is 15 amino acids long. CDR3 region: CASKLVGDPAEKLFF. DNA for the CDR3: TGTGCCAGCAAGTTAGTCGGGGACCCCGCCGAAAAACTGTTTTTT.

This clonotype has only a few counts. The rearrangement uses TRBV12-5 and TRBJ2-7, with D possibly TRBD1 on 5 matching bases. CDR3 length: 15 residues. V was pared by 1 base and J by 5 bases, with 15 bases between. In germline, CDR1 is LGHNT, CDR2 FRNRAP. CDR3 nucleotide sequence: TGTGCTAGTGGTTTGGGGACCGTGGTAGGGGACGAGCAGTACTTC. It yields the protein CASGLGTVVGDEQYF.

As for this clonotype: An end of the junction does not agree with germline; a read error may underlie this. This chain links TRBV7-9 with TRBJ2-7; 12 nucleotides align to TRBD1. This CDR3 has 15 residues. Germline CDR1 reads SEHNR; CDR2 reads FQNEAQ (reference sequence). The CDR3 loop reads CASSFGTGGSHEQYF. In DNA form, the CDR3 reads TGTGCCAGCAGCTTCGGGACAGGGGGCTCCCACGAGCAGTACTTC.

V usage is TRBV6-1 and J usage is TRBJ2-3; D remains ambiguous. Germline-derived CDR1 and CDR2 are MNHNS and SASEGT. This CDR3 is 15 amino acids long. Trimming pared 4 bases from V and 2 bases from J, leaving 13 bases between. CDR3 loop: CASSGYRVYTDTQYF. The CDR3 DNA reads as TGTGCCAGCAGTGGGTATAGGGTTTACACAGATACGCAGTATTTT.

This clonotype was observed once. The rearrangement joins TRBV6-5 to TRBJ1-1; D call uncertain. V lost 2 bases to trimming and J lost 1 base, with 5 bases between them. Germline-derived CDR1 and CDR2 are MNHEY and SVGAGI. The CDR3 loop spans 13 amino acids. Written as DNA, the CDR3 is TGTGCCAGCAGTTACGAAGAGAACACTGAAGCTTTCTTT. Amino acids: CASSYEENTEAFF.

This clonotype was seen a few times. The chain employs TRBV20-1 and TRBJ1-5, with D uncertain. Germline-derived CDR1 and CDR2 are DFQATT and SNEGSKA (reference sequence). This CDR3 is 14 amino acids long. V was trimmed by 1 base and J by 4 bases, leaving 11 bases between them. This CDR3 is CSARGSFWNQPQHF. CDR3 coding DNA: TGCAGTGCTAGAGGTTCCTTCTGGAATCAGCCCCAGCATTTT.

The chain uses TRBV29-1 and TRBJ1-6; D is undetermined. V lost 2 bases to trimming and J lost 4 bases, with 12 bases between them. The CDR3 totals 15 residues. Germline V gene data show CDR1 as SQVTM and CDR2 as ANQGSEA. The CDR3 here is CSVETAGLYNSPLHF. CDR3 nucleotide sequence: TGCAGCGTTGAAACGGCCGGACTGTATAATTCACCCCTCCACTTT.

This clonotype was seen a handful of times. The chain is built from TRBV7-8 and TRBJ2-7; D call uncertain. Germline lookup yields CDR1 SGHVS and CDR2 FQNEAQ. Trimming left V 6 bases short and J 3 bases short, with 15 bases between. This CDR3 contains 14 residues. The CDR3, as DNA: TGTGCCAGCAGTCCTGACGGACCCAACTACGAGCAGTACTTC. It is translated as CASSPDGPNYEQYF.

This clonotype was seen ten or more times. The chain is built from TRBV11-2 and TRBJ1-5, with D unresolved. The length of the CDR3 is 12 residues. Germline CDR1 and CDR2: SGHAT and FQNNGV. V lost 3 bases, J lost 7 bases, and 7 bases lay in between. The CDR3 is CASSLPDQPQHF. The CDR3 DNA follows: TGTGCCAGCAGCTTGCCCGACCAGCCCCAGCATTTT.

This sequence joins TRBV10-3 and TRBJ1-3, with D hard to call. V was trimmed by 8 bases and J by 0 bases, leaving 14 bases between them. Germline values: CDR1 ENHRY, CDR2 SYGVKD. The CDR3 has 15 amino acids. The CDR3 nucleotides read TGTGCCATCGCGGGAGGCTCAGGCTCTGGAAACACCATATATTTT. It yields the protein CAIAGGSGSGNTIYF.

This clonotype turned up a few times. The chain joins TRBV6-2 or TRBV6-3 to TRBJ1-1; D might be TRBD1 (6 bases). The germline V gene has CDR1 MNHEY and CDR2 SVGEGT. The length of the CDR3 is 14 residues. V was clipped by 6 bases and J by 6 bases, with 17 bases between them. The CDR3 coding sequence is TGTGCCAGCAGCCACGCGGGGGCTAGGGCTGAAGCTTTCTTT. As protein: CASSHAGARAEAFF.

This clonotype has ten or more counts. J is TRBJ1-2 and V is TRBV28, with a tentative D call TRBD1 (5 bases). The length of the CDR3 is 16 residues. Between the trimmed V and J ends, which lost 5 bases and 4 bases, there was a span of 20 bases. The germline CDR1 and CDR2 sequences are MDHEN and SYDVKM. The CDR3 DNA reads TGTGCCAGCAGTATCCCCCCAGGCAGGGACCCCTATGGCTACACCTTC. Protein: CASSIPPGRDPYGYTF.

The V call is TRBV19, the J call TRBJ2-5; no clear D. This CDR3 is 15 amino acids long. Trimming stripped 1 base from V and 3 bases from J, with 12 bases between. The germline CDR1 and CDR2 sequences are LNHDA and SQIVND (reference sequence). CDR3: CASSIGITAEETQYF. The CDR3 coding sequence is TGTGCCAGTAGTATAGGGATTACCGCTGAAGAGACCCAGTACTTC.

This chain joins TRBV6-1 and TRBJ2-1, with 10 bases identical to TRBD2. This CDR3 comprises 14 residues. Germline V gene lookup returns CDR1 MNHNS and CDR2 SASEGT. V shed 5 bases and J 9 bases; nucleotides not matched to a gene: 7. This CDR3 is CASSSGRAVVEQFF. CDR3 coding DNA: TGTGCCAGCAGTAGCGGGAGGGCCGTGGTTGAGCAGTTCTTC.

For this clonotype: It may be a read error: a sequence one base away is much more abundant. The chain joins TRBV28 to TRBJ2-7; D is uncertain. Trimming pared 3 bases from V and 7 bases from J, leaving 13 bases between. CDR1 is MDHEN, CDR2 SYDVKM, per germline. The CDR3 sequence is 13 residues long. In nucleotides, the CDR3 is TGTGCCAGCAGTTTCGTGCAGGTTTATGAGCAGTACTTC. The encoded protein is CASSFVQVYEQYF.

This clonotype was counted only a few times. This chain joins TRBV11-2 and TRBJ2-1; weak D call: TRBD1 (6 bases). Per germline, CDR1 SGHAT and CDR2 FQNNGV. Between the trimmed V and J ends, which lost 5 bases and 5 bases, there was a span of 10 bases. The CDR3 spans 13 residues. The CDR3 reads CASSPGQNNEQFF. Written as DNA, the CDR3 is TGTGCCAGCAGCCCCGGACAGAACAATGAGCAGTTCTTC.